The rows below give T cell receptor beta chains drawn from one sample of a study of Ad26.COV2.S vaccination and SARS-CoV-2 variants. The repertoire was sequenced with immunoSEQ multiplex PCR; TCRdb's copy has only in-frame clones and lacks some. The repertoire holds 350,000 to 550,000 clones, approximately 92% seen once, with approximately 2.5% in the top ten. The sample consisted of peripheral blood, taken in a trial of Ad26.COV2.S vaccine versus placebo. The receptors come from a person between 18 and 65 years old who received the Ad26.COV2.S COVID-19 vaccine or a placebo. Each CDR3 is given with its conserved first and last residue. The order of the fields is D gene, J gene, clone size, V gene, CDR3 protein, CDR3 DNA. A D gene is named only where the DNA matches it firmly. Clone size appears in some rows only: once, few, many, or a class for an expanded clone.

>TRBD2|TRBJ2-3|.|TRBV28
CASSGISGLAGGSDTQYF
TGTGCCAGCAGCGGAATTAGTGGACTAGCGGGGGGCTCAGATACGCAGTATTTT
>.|TRBJ1-1|.|TRBV7-6
CASSLDEGLNTEAFF
TGTGCCAGCAGCTTAGATGAGGGGCTGAACACTGAAGCTTTCTTT
>.|TRBJ2-5|.|TRBV5-1
CASSFLLRETQYF
TGCGCCAGCAGCTTTCTATTACGAGAGACCCAGTACTTC
>.|TRBJ1-5|once|TRBV19
CASSIDRGNQPQHF
TGTGCCAGTAGTATAGACAGGGGTAATCAGCCCCAGCATTTT
>TRBD1|TRBJ1-5|.|TRBV19
CASSVRDSYIPSNQPQHF
TGTGCCAGTAGTGTCCGGGACAGCTATATACCCAGCAATCAGCCCCAGCATTTT
>TRBD2|TRBJ2-2|.|TRBV7-2
CASSPGGGRAGELFF
TGTGCCAGCAGCCCCGGTGGGGGGAGGGCCGGGGAGCTGTTTTTT
>TRBD2|TRBJ2-1|few|TRBV19
CASSRLAHSSYNEQFF
TGTGCCAGTAGTAGACTAGCCCACAGCTCCTACAATGAGCAGTTCTTC
>.|TRBJ2-6|.|TRBV5-1
CASRGAGANVLTF
TGCGCCAGCCGGGGCGCTGGGGCCAACGTCCTGACTTTC
>.|TRBJ2-3|.|TRBV7-2
CASSLALSADTQYF
TGTGCCAGCAGCTTGGCCTTGAGTGCAGATACGCAGTATTTT
>.|TRBJ2-5|.|TRBV4-2
CASSHPGGPLAHRRDVQETQYF
TGTGCCAGCAGCCACCCGGGGGGCCCACTAGCCCACCGTCGTGACGTCCAAGAGACCCAGTACTTC
>TRBD1|TRBJ1-5|few|TRBV19
CASSTRQGLSNQPQHF
TGTGCCAGTAGTACCAGACAGGGCCTTAGCAATCAGCCCCAGCATTTT
>TRBD2|TRBJ2-3|.|TRBV24-1
CATSEGLAGSVDTQYF
TGTGCCACCAGTGAAGGGCTAGCGGGATCTGTAGATACGCAGTATTTT
>TRBD1|TRBJ2-1|.|TRBV28
CATSRSPGQGGNEQFF
TGTGCCACCAGCCGTAGTCCGGGACAGGGTGGGAATGAGCAGTTCTTC
>TRBD1|TRBJ2-2|.|TRBV7-2
CASSLTGGSTGELFF
TGTGCCAGCAGCCTGACAGGGGGCAGCACCGGGGAGCTGTTTTTT
>TRBD1|TRBJ2-7|.|TRBV12-3/TRBV12-4
CASSINRGVGQYF
TGTGCCAGCAGTATCAACAGGGGAGTAGGGCAGTACTTC
>.|TRBJ2-2|once|TRBV12-5
CASGLVGFTGELFF
TGTGCTAGTGGTTTGGTTGGGTTTACCGGGGAGCTGTTTTTT
>.|TRBJ2-5|.|TRBV12-3/TRBV12-4
CASSLTAQETQYF
TGTGCCAGCAGTTTGACAGCCCAAGAGACCCAGTACTTC
>.|TRBJ2-4|.|TRBV25-1
CASRDGAKNIQYF
TGTGCCAGCCGGGACGGAGCCAAAAACATTCAGTACTTC
>TRBD2|TRBJ2-5|.|TRBV11-3
CASRSGRGETQYF
TGTGCCAGCAGGAGCGGGAGGGGAGAGACCCAGTACTTC
>.|TRBJ1-6|once|TRBV5-6
CASSLGANSPLHF
TGTGCCAGCAGCTTGGGAGCAAACTCACCCCTCCACTTT
>TRBD1|TRBJ1-2|.|TRBV7-9
CASSFEGAYGYTF
TGTGCCAGCAGCTTTGAGGGGGCCTATGGCTACACCTTC
>TRBD2|TRBJ2-1|.|TRBV5-4
CASSSVTSGGNEQFF
TGTGCCAGCAGCTCGGTGACTAGCGGGGGGAATGAGCAGTTCTTC
>.|TRBJ1-5|.|TRBV6-5
CASKEGTIIQPQHF
TGTGCCAGCAAGGAGGGGACTATAATTCAGCCCCAGCATTTT
>.|TRBJ1-1|once|TRBV29-1
CSAIQRNTEAFF
TGCAGCGCAATACAGAGGAACACTGAAGCTTTCTTT